These 10 T cell receptor beta chains were sequenced from one sample in a study of blood T cell repertoires in COVID-19. The protocol was immunoSEQ multiplex PCR, while the TCRdb copy is restricted to in-frame clones and leaves out a portion. The table shows 100,000 to 150,000 clones, with about 82% occurring only once. Sequenced material: peripheral blood. The receptors shown here come from a human donor in a cohort sampled during active COVID-19.

The chain joins TRBV5-1 to TRBJ1-4, with D uncertain. Trimming removed 0 bases at V and 4 bases at J, with 7 bases between. The germline V gene encodes CDR1 SGHRS and CDR2 YFSETQ. The CDR3 runs to 14 residues. DNA of the CDR3: TGCGCCAGCAGCTTGGGTACAATTAATGAAAAACTGTTTTTT. It specifies CASSLGTINEKLFF. The full variable domain, rest sourced from reference TRBV5-1 and TRBJ1-4, is KAGVTQTPRYLIKTRGQQVTLSCSPISGHRSVSWYQQTPGQGLQFLFEYFSETQRNKGNFPGRFSGRQFSNSRSEMNVSTLELGDSALYLCASSLGTINEKLFFGSGTQLSVL.

V usage is TRBV7-8 and J usage is TRBJ1-2, with D possibly TRBD1 on 5 matching bases. The V gene's germline CDR1 is SGHVS and CDR2 FQNEAQ. The CDR3 is 16 amino acids. Trimming stripped 5 bases from V and 2 bases from J, with 18 bases between. The CDR3 sequence: CASSPGGLKDNYGYTF. The CDR3 nucleotides read TGTGCCAGCAGCCCCGGGGGTCTAAAGGACAACTATGGCTACACCTTC.

The rearrangement uses TRBV12-2 and TRBJ1-6; the DNA was not compared with TRBD1, the D call given in the table. TRBV12-2 is classified as a pseudogene. The CDR3 covers 17 residues. CDR3 DNA sequence: TGTGCAAGTCGCTTATCGACAGCAAGCTCCTATAATTCACCCCTCCACTTT. Its protein is CASRLSTASSYNSPLHF.

V gene TRBV5-1 combines with J gene TRBJ2-5; the D is unclear. The V end was cut by 4 bases, the J end by 5 bases, with 12 bases between. Germline CDR1 and CDR2: SGHRS and YFSETQ. This CDR3 has 13 amino acids. The CDR3 bases are TGCGCCAGCAGCCCATGGGCATCGGAGACCCAGTACTTC. This sequence encodes CASSPWASETQYF.

This chain connects TRBV5-1 to TRBJ1-2, with a possible D match to TRBD1 (6 bases). V shed 0 bases and J shed 8 bases, with 14 bases lying between them. CDR3 length: 14 residues. Germline V gene sequence: CDR1 SGHRS, CDR2 YFSETQ. The chain's CDR3 is CASSLALGGRGYTF. Here the CDR3 DNA reads TGCGCCAGCAGCTTGGCGTTGGGGGGGCGAGGCTACACCTTC.

The CDR3 region has the DNA TGTGCCAGCAGCCGAGCACCGAGAGTCGAGCAGTACTTC. This translates into CASSRAPRVEQYF. The V gene is TRBV11-2, the J gene TRBJ2-7; the D is unclear. The CDR3 totals 13 residues. Per germline, CDR1 SGHAT and CDR2 FQNNGV. V lost 5 bases and J 6 bases, leaving 14 bases between the germline ends.

This clone was recorded only once. This chain connects TRBV28 to TRBJ1-5; 8 bases match TRBD1. Germline V lookup: CDR1 MDHEN, CDR2 SYDVKM. The CDR3 length is 15 residues. V trimming: 9 bases; J trimming: 7 bases; junction bases outside the gene matches: 14. Here the CDR3 DNA reads TGTGCCAGTAGGACACAGGGGGTCAGGAACCAGCCCCAGCATTTT. Amino acids: CASRTQGVRNQPQHF. The full variable domain, in which reference TRBV28 and TRBJ1-5 provide the parts outside the CDR3, is DVKVTQSSRYLVKRTGEKVFLECVQDMDHENMFWYRQDPGLGLRLIYFSYDVKMKEKGDIPEGYSVSREKKERFSLILESASTNQTSMYLCASRTQGVRNQPQHFGDGTRLSIL.

This chain joins TRBV7-2 and TRBJ1-2; 9 positions match TRBD1. The CDR3 runs to 13 residues. With 8 bases clipped from V and 6 bases from J, the junction kept 7 bases outside the gene matches. Looked up from germline, CDR1 is SGHTA and CDR2 is FQGNSA. The CDR3 DNA is TGTGCCAGCGGGGACAGGGTAGCCAATGGCTACACCTTC. This sequence encodes CASGDRVANGYTF.

The chain recombines TRBV11-2 with TRBJ1-1; 8 nucleotides match TRBD1. Germline V gene data show CDR1 as SGHAT and CDR2 as FQNNGV. The V gene end was trimmed by 5 bases and the J gene end by 6 bases; junction bases not matched to a gene: 11. This CDR3 has 15 residues. The CDR3 protein is CASSTDRTGRAEAFF. CDR3 sequence (DNA): TGTGCCAGCAGCACGGACAGGACAGGGAGGGCTGAAGCTTTCTTT.

V usage is TRBV7-8 and J usage is TRBJ1-4; a weak D match, TRBD1 (6 bases). V gave up 5 bases and J gave up 0 bases, with 10 bases separating them. The CDR3 is made up of 15 amino acids. The germline gives CDR1 SGHVS, CDR2 FQNEAQ. The CDR3 region is CASSPDSSTNEKLFF. CDR3 nucleotides: TGTGCCAGCAGCCCGGACAGCTCAACTAATGAAAAACTGTTTTTT.